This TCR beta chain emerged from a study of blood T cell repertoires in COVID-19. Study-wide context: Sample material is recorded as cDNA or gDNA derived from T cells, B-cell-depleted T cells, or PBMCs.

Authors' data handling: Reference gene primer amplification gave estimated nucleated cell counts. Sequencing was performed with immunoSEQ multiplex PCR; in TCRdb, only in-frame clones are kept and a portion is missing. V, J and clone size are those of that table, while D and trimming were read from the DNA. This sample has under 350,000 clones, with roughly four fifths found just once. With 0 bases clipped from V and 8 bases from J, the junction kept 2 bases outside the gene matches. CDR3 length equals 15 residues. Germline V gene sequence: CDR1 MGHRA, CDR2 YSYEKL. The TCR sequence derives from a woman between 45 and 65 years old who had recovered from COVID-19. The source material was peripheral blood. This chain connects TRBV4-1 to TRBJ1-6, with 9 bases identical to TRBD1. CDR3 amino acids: CASSQDGTGYSPLHF. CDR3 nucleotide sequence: TGCGCCAGCAGCCAAGATGGGACAGGGTATTCACCCCTCCACTTT.